Shown below are 7 T cell receptor beta chains from a single sample sequenced in a study of T cell repertoires in cytomegalovirus infection. The antigens these receptors bind are not known. TCRdb reprocessed the reads via MiXCR and lists one record per CDR3 protein. Of 90,000 to 130,000 distinct CDR3 sequences listed, roughly 9.1% are singletons. Material for sequencing was PBMCs, sequenced either directly or after in vitro stimulation (not recorded which). All receptors derive from a human donor in good health (CMV status not recorded). Some clones in this sample may be carry-over from other donors' samples.

This clonotype came up many times. This chain links TRBV7-9 with TRBJ2-7; D unclear. Trimming took off 5 bases at V and 6 bases at J, with 14 bases between the two ends. The germline CDR1 and CDR2 sequences are SEHNR and FQNEAQ (reference sequence). The CDR3 length is 13 residues. The CDR3 sequence: CASSPISGPEQYF. CDR3 sequence (DNA): TGTGCCAGCAGCCCTATCTCCGGGCCCGAGCAGTACTTC. Variable domain in full (rest from reference TRBV7-9 and TRBJ2-7): DTGVSQNPRHKITKRGQNVTFRCDPISEHNRLYWYRQTLGQGPEFLTYFQNEAQLEKSRLLSDRFSAERPKGSFSTLEIQRTEQGDSAMYLCASSPISGPEQYFGPGTRLTVT.

This clonotype was recorded many times. The gene calls are TRBV12-3 or TRBV12-4 and TRBJ2-7, with 8 bases that match TRBD1. The CDR3 consists of 17 residues. With 6 bases clipped from V and 2 bases from J, the junction kept 15 bases outside the gene matches. The CDR3 coding sequence is TGTGCCAGCAGCCTAGATGCGGGCAGGGGGCTTGCCTACGAGCAGTACTTC. Translation gives CASSLDAGRGLAYEQYF.

At least ten counts were recorded for this clonotype. This chain connects TRBV7-2 to TRBJ2-5; 7 bases are shared with TRBD2. V shed 0 bases and J 4 bases; nucleotides not matched to a gene: 2. Germline CDR1 and CDR2: SGHTA and FQGNSA. The CDR3 has 14 residues. The CDR3 is CASSLATSRETQYF. In DNA, the CDR3 is TGTGCCAGCAGCTTAGCGACTAGCCGAGAGACCCAGTACTTC.

About this clonotype: Being one base from a much bigger clone, this may be a read error. The chain joins TRBV7-3 to TRBJ1-1, with D uncertain. Trimming removed 1 base at V and 5 bases at J, with 20 bases between. The CDR3 is 17 residues long. Germline V gene sequence: CDR1 SGHTA, CDR2 FQGTGA. CDR3 coding DNA: TGTGCCAGCAGCTTAAGGATCCGGCCTTTGGGGAAAACTGAAGCTTTCTTT. This encodes CASSLRIRPLGKTEAFF.

This clonotype was observed a handful of times. This chain joins TRBV7-2 and TRBJ1-5; weak D call: TRBD1 (6 bases). Trimming stripped 1 base from V and 7 bases from J, with 14 bases between. The CDR3 has 15 amino acids. The germline V gene has CDR1 SGHTA and CDR2 FQGNSA. For the CDR3, the DNA is TGTGCCAGCAGCTTAGAGGGGGGGGGTTGGCAGCCCCAGCATTTT. Translated, it gives CASSLEGGGWQPQHF.

This clonotype came up many times. The rearrangement uses TRBV6-2 or TRBV6-3 and TRBJ2-1, with a possible D match to TRBD2 (5 bases). Between the trimmed V and J ends, which lost 7 bases and 4 bases, there was a span of 14 bases. Germline assignment: CDR1 MNHEY and CDR2 SVGEGT. The CDR3 extends over 14 amino acids. In nucleotides, the CDR3 is TGTGCCAGCATCGGTGGGAGTCTATACAATGAGCAGTTCTTC. Translation: CASIGGSLYNEQFF.

This clonotype was seen repeatedly, ten times or more. The rearrangement joins TRBV2 to TRBJ1-4; 7 bases are shared with TRBD1. The V segment lost 7 bases and the J segment 0 bases; nucleotides outside the gene matches: 11. Germline V CDR1 and CDR2: SNHLY, FYNNEI. This CDR3 is 17 amino acids long. The CDR3 loop reads CASNRRGQAATNEKLFF. DNA for the CDR3: TGTGCCAGCAATAGACGAGGACAGGCTGCAACTAATGAAAAACTGTTTTTT.